The clone carrying this T cell receptor beta chain was detected once. Antigen unknown. This specimen belongs to a study of human thymus T cells. Notes on the study in general: Thymic and blood repertoires appeared to carry a bias in their V and J gene usage. Related studies found that unrelated individuals share highly overlapping thymic repertoires.

Trimming took off 2 bases at V and 3 bases at J, with 14 bases between the two ends. Germline CDR1 MNHNS, CDR2 SASEGT. The CDR3 is 15 amino acids. Thymus specimens were resections from corrective heart surgery. Among the donors, all were healthy Finnish infants having corrective surgery for congenital heart defects. Some clones are missing from TCRdb's copy, which holds only in-frame ones; the method was immunoSEQ multiplex PCR. This table holds under 150,000 clones, around 95% found once. Sequenced material: thymus tissue. V usage is TRBV6-1 and J usage is TRBJ2-7; D remains ambiguous. The sequence derives from a boy younger than two with a congenital heart defect but otherwise immunologically healthy. The CDR3 region is CASSEKVSAHYEQYF. The CDR3 DNA reads TGTGCCAGCAGTGAAAAGGTGTCAGCCCACTACGAGCAGTACTTC.